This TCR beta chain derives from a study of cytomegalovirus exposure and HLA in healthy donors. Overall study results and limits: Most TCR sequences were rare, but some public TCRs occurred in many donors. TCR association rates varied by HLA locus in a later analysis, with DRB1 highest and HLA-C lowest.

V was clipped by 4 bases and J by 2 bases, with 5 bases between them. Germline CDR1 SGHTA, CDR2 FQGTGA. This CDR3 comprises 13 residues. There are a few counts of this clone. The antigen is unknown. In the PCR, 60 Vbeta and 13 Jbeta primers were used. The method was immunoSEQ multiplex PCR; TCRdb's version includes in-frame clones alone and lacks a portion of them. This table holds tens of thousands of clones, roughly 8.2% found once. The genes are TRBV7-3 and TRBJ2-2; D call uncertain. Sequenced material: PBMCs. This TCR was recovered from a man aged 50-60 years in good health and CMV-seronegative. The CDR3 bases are TGTGCCAGCAGCTCCTACAACACCGGGGAGCTGTTTTTT. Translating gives CASSSYNTGELFF.